The sequence of this T cell receptor beta chain was determined in a study of cytomegalovirus exposure and HLA in healthy donors. The PCR had 60 Vbeta and 13 Jbeta primers. Libraries were prepared by immunoSEQ multiplex PCR; TCRdb keeps only in-frame clonotypes and omits some of them. The repertoire holds around 150,000 clones, with roughly 88% as singletons. The CDR3 has 15 amino acids. The V gene end was trimmed by 4 bases and the J gene end by 5 bases; junction bases not matched to a gene: 6. Germline CDR1 reads MDHEN; CDR2 reads SYDVKM. Material for sequencing was PBMCs. The TCR comes from a woman younger than 35 in good health and CMV-seronegative. V gene TRBV28 combines with J gene TRBJ2-1, with 9 positions matching TRBD1. The CDR3 nucleotides read TGTGCCAGCAGTTCAGGACAGGGGAATAACAATGAGCAGTTCTTC. Translation: CASSSGQGNNNEQFF.